These 16 T cell receptor beta chains were all obtained from the same sample, sequenced in a study of cytomegalovirus exposure and HLA in healthy donors. PCR primers comprised 60 Vbeta and 13 Jbeta primers. Clones were read by immunoSEQ multiplex PCR, and TCRdb kept only the in-frame ones, dropping some. The repertoire holds about 190,000 clones, with 75% to 90% as singletons. Sequencing input: PBMCs. The receptors here all came from a man aged 35-49 years in good health and CMV-seropositive.

V usage is TRBV18 and J usage is TRBJ2-3, with TRBD2 matching 11 bases. This CDR3 is 16 amino acids long. The V and J ends lost 3 bases and 3 bases, in that order; junction bases with no gene match: 5. Germline CDR1 reads KGHSH; CDR2 reads LQKENI. DNA for the CDR3: TGTGCCAGCTCACCGGACCTAGCGGGGGGTACAGATACGCAGTATTTT. This sequence encodes CASSPDLAGGTDTQYF.

The chain has TRBV29-1 and TRBJ1-6; TRBD1 agrees at 8 bases. This CDR3 region has 16 residues. Germline V gene sequence: CDR1 SQVTM, CDR2 ANQGSEA. J lost 6 bases, V lost 7 bases, and 14 bases had no gene match. The CDR3 DNA sequence: TGCAGCGCCATTCTGACAGGGGAGGTAGGTAATTCACCCCTCCACTTT. Its protein product is CSAILTGEVGNSPLHF.

The chain links TRBV9 to TRBJ1-3; D is ambiguous. This CDR3 region has 16 residues. Germline CDR1 and CDR2: SGDLS and YYNGEE. Deletions cut 4 bases from V and 0 bases from J, with 14 bases between. The CDR3 nucleotides read TGTGCCAGCAGCCCTAACGCCGGGAACTCTGGAAACACCATATATTTT. Protein product: CASSPNAGNSGNTIYF.

This clone has a handful of counts. This sequence joins TRBV28 and TRBJ2-5, with 7 bases lining up with TRBD1. This CDR3 contains 14 residues. The V segment lost 5 bases and the J segment 4 bases; nucleotides outside the gene matches: 7. Germline CDR1 is MDHEN and CDR2 is SYDVKM. The CDR3 protein is CASSRDRVLETQYF. CDR3 in DNA: TGTGCCAGCAGTCGAGACAGGGTCTTAGAGACCCAGTACTTC.

CDR3 loop: CASSRDRMNTEAFF. The CDR3 coding sequence is TGTGCCAGTAGCCGAGACAGGATGAACACTGAAGCTTTCTTT. This chain uses TRBV19 with TRBJ1-1, with a possible D match to TRBD1 (6 bases). V was pared by 6 bases and J by 0 bases, with 11 bases between. There are 14 residues in the CDR3. In germline, CDR1 is LNHDA, CDR2 SQIVND (reference sequence).

Only a few counts were recorded for this clone. The chain combines TRBV27 with TRBJ2-3; D not resolved. Germline loops: CDR1 MNHEY, CDR2 SMNVEV (reference sequence). The CDR3 extends over 15 amino acids. V was trimmed by 6 bases and J by 0 bases, leaving 13 bases between them. CDR3 region: CASRNHHTSTDTQYF. Here the CDR3 DNA reads TGTGCCAGCAGGAACCACCATACTAGCACAGATACGCAGTATTTT.

This clone was seen only a few times. The chain joins TRBV28 to TRBJ1-2; TRBD1 matches 7 bases. The germline V gene has CDR1 MDHEN and CDR2 SYDVKM. The CDR3 runs 13 residues. The V gene end was trimmed by 2 bases and the J gene end by 7 bases; junction bases not matched to a gene: 4. CDR3 protein: CASSLEGAVGYTF. CDR3 DNA: TGTGCCAGCAGTTTAGAGGGGGCGGTTGGCTACACCTTC.

Only one count was recorded for this clone. The rearrangement uses TRBV28 and TRBJ2-3; 13 nucleotides align to TRBD2. The germline CDR1 and CDR2 sequences are MDHEN and SYDVKM. With 6 bases clipped from V and 1 base from J, the junction kept 13 bases outside the gene matches. This CDR3 is 19 amino acids long. CDR3 sequence reads: CASSQSPGLAGRRTDTQYF. CDR3 sequence (DNA): TGTGCCAGCAGCCAGTCCCCGGGACTAGCGGGGCGACGCACAGATACGCAGTATTTT. Full variable domain (remainder filled in from reference TRBV28 and TRBJ2-3): DVKVTQSSRYLVKRTGEKVFLECVQDMDHENMFWYRQDPGLGLRLIYFSYDVKMKEKGDIPEGYSVSREKKERFSLILESASTNQTSMYLCASSQSPGLAGRRTDTQYFGPGTRLTVL.

The J gene is TRBJ2-7, the V gene TRBV7-2; D is ambiguous. Trimming removed 2 bases at V and 0 bases at J, with 11 bases between. Germline CDR1 is SGHTA and CDR2 is FQGNSA. This CDR3 spans 15 amino acids. CDR3 sequence: CASSLIADGSYEQYF. The CDR3 nucleotides are TGTGCCAGCAGCTTAATAGCCGACGGCTCCTACGAGCAGTACTTC.

J is TRBJ2-5 and V is TRBV9; TRBD2 matches at 7 bases. Unmatched junction bases numbered 9, after V lost 0 bases and J lost 4 bases. Germline loops: CDR1 SGDLS, CDR2 YYNGEE. This CDR3 spans 16 amino acids. The CDR3 protein is CASSVGGGRGRETQYF. The CDR3 nucleotides read TGTGCCAGCAGCGTAGGGGGAGGGCGGGGGAGAGAGACCCAGTACTTC.

V gene TRBV11-2 combines with J gene TRBJ2-7; 7 nucleotides agree with TRBD1. J lost 5 bases, V lost 1 base, and 11 bases had no gene match. The CDR3 loop spans 16 amino acids. Germline assignment: CDR1 SGHAT and CDR2 FQNNGV. CDR3 coding DNA: TGTGCCAGCAGCTTAGTTTGGACAGGCGGGTTGAACGAGCAGTACTTC. Amino acid sequence: CASSLVWTGGLNEQYF.

This clone has only one observation. The J gene is TRBJ2-1, the V gene TRBV2; D call uncertain. This CDR3 comprises 15 residues. Germline loops: CDR1 SNHLY, CDR2 FYNNEI. Trimming shortened V by 6 bases and J by 0 bases, and 12 bases separated the two germline ends. The CDR3 DNA reads TGTGCCAGCAGAGGCCGGGTATTCTCCTACAATGAGCAGTTCTTC. Amino acids: CASRGRVFSYNEQFF.

The chain combines TRBV28 with TRBJ2-7; 7 nucleotides match TRBD1. The CDR3 totals 15 residues. V lost 3 bases and J lost 0; bases outside the gene matches: 5. Germline values: CDR1 MDHEN, CDR2 SYDVKM. As DNA, the CDR3 is TGTGCCAGCAGTTTGACAGGGCGGTTCTCCTACGAGCAGTACTTC. Translated: CASSLTGRFSYEQYF.

This clone was recorded a few times. The junction and the germline gene differ at one end; a read error may be behind it. The chain recombines TRBV7-9 with TRBJ1-4, with D perhaps TRBD1 (6 bases). Germline V gene lookup returns CDR1 SEHNR and CDR2 FQNEAQ (reference sequence). The CDR3 is 17 residues long. The CDR3: CSSSRSIPRGSNEKLFF. As DNA, the CDR3 is TGTTCCAGCAGCCGTTCGATCCCCAGGGGAAGTAATGAAAAACTGTTTTTT.

The table lists this clone with a few counts. This chain links TRBV5-1 with TRBJ2-1, with 7 positions matching TRBD1. Unmatched junction bases numbered 4, after V lost 1 base and J lost 6 bases. The V gene's germline CDR1 is SGHRS and CDR2 YFSETQ. CDR3 size: 14 residues. The DNA for the CDR3 is TGCGCCAGCAGCTTGAAGGGGGCGGTCAATGAGCAGTTCTTC. Translating gives CASSLKGAVNEQFF.

The rearrangement joins TRBV28 to TRBJ2-7; 11 bases match TRBD1. V trimming: 7 bases; J trimming: 7 bases; junction bases outside the gene matches: 9. CDR3 length: 14 amino acids. Germline CDR1 is MDHEN and CDR2 is SYDVKM. The CDR3 region has the DNA TGTGCCAGCACCCCTCTGGACAGGGGGCGAGAGCAGTACTTC. Its translation is CASTPLDRGREQYF.